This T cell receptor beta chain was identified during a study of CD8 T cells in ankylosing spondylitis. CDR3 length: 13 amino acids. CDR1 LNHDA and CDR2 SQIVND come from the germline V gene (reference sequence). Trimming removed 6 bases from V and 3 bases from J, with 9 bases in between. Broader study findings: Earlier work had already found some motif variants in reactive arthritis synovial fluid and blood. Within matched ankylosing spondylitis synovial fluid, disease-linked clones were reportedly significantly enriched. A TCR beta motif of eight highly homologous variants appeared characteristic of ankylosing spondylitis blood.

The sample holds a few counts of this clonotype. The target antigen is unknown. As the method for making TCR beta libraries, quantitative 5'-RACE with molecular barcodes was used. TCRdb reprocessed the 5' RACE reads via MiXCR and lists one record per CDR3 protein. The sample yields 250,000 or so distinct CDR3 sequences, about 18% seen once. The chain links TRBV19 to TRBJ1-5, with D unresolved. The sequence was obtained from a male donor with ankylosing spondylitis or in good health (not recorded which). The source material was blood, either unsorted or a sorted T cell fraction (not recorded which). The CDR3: CASRSENNQPQHF. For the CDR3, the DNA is TGTGCCAGTAGGAGTGAAAACAATCAGCCCCAGCATTTT. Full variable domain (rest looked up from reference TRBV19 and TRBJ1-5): DGGITQSPKYLFRKEGQNVTLSCEQNLNHDAMYWYRQDPGQGLRLIYYSQIVNDFQKGDIAEGYSVSREKKESFPLTVTSAQKNPTAFYLCASRSENNQPQHFGDGTRLSIL.